One sample yielded the 20 T cell receptor beta chains listed below, sequenced in a study of metastatic and nonmetastatic thyroid tumors. Through MiXCR, TCRdb re-clonotyped the PCR reads. The sample has around 50,000 clones, 25% to 35% seen once. All patients reached thyroid surgery having received no treatment beforehand. Material for sequencing was blood. These receptor sequences come from a female donor with papillary thyroid cancer or a benign thyroid nodule (not recorded which). Some clones in this sample may be carry-over from other donors' samples.

Only a few counts were recorded for this clone. V usage is TRBV6-1 and J usage is TRBJ2-2, with D possibly matching TRBD2 (7 bases). This CDR3 has 17 residues. The germline V and J ends were trimmed by 1 base and 4 bases, with 16 bases remaining between them. CDR1 and CDR2 from the germline V gene are MNHNS and SASEGT. Here the CDR3 reads CASSEGPGRGPTGELFF. Written as DNA, the CDR3 is TGTGCCAGCAGTGAAGGGCCGGGGCGGGGGCCCACCGGGGAGCTGTTTTTT.

The chain is built from TRBV6-1 and TRBJ2-1; D gene uncertain. CDR1 is MNHNS, CDR2 SASEGT, per germline. The CDR3 loop spans 12 amino acids. Between the trimmed V and J ends, which lost 5 bases and 10 bases, there was a span of 12 bases. The CDR3 coding sequence is TGTGCCAGCAGTTCGAGCTTAGAAGAGCAGTTCTTC. Its protein is CASSSSLEEQFF.

This clone was counted ten times or more. The chain uses TRBV2 and TRBJ2-2; D is unclear. Germline CDR1 and CDR2: SNHLY and FYNNEI. The V end lost 7 bases, the J end lost 7 bases, and 13 bases lay between the germline ends. The CDR3 spans 13 residues. The CDR3 loop reads CASIGRVSGELFF. DNA for the CDR3: TGTGCCAGCATAGGCCGAGTCAGCGGGGAGCTGTTTTTT.

The chain combines TRBV6-5 with TRBJ1-1; D ambiguous. The CDR3 length is 14 residues. V was cut by 2 bases and J by 2 bases, with 9 bases left in between. Germline V gene lookup returns CDR1 MNHEY and CDR2 SVGAGI. The CDR3 protein is CASSYPTDNTEAFF. The CDR3 coding sequence is TGTGCCAGCAGTTACCCCACGGATAACACTGAAGCTTTCTTT.

The table lists this clone with many counts. The V gene is TRBV20-1, the J gene TRBJ2-7, with a weak D call TRBD1 (5 bases). CDR3 length: 13 residues. V lost 3 bases to trimming and J lost 2 bases, with 11 bases between them. Germline V gene lookup returns CDR1 DFQATT and CDR2 SNEGSKA (reference sequence). The CDR3 DNA reads as TGCAGTGCTAGTCTGGACACCACCTACGAGCAGTACTTC. It yields the protein CSASLDTTYEQYF.

The V and J genes are TRBV20-1 and TRBJ2-3, with TRBD2 identical over 8 bases. The CDR3 sequence is 16 residues long. V shed 0 bases and J 3 bases; nucleotides not matched to a gene: 8. In germline, CDR1 is DFQATT, CDR2 SNEGSKA (reference sequence). The CDR3 nucleotides are TGCAGTGCTAGAGATTGGGGACTAGTTGAGACAGATACGCAGTATTTT. It is translated as CSARDWGLVETDTQYF.

This clone was seen a few times. V usage is TRBV6-5 and J usage is TRBJ2-7; 9 positions agree with TRBD1. Germline CDR1 and CDR2: MNHEY and SVGAGI. The junction had 12 bases not matched to a gene; V was cut back by 2 bases and J by 4 bases. CDR3 size: 17 residues. The CDR3 sequence: CASSYRGGQGVSYEQYF. The CDR3 DNA reads TGTGCCAGCAGTTACCGTGGGGGACAGGGAGTCTCTTACGAGCAGTACTTC.

The chain recombines TRBV6-1 with TRBJ1-5; D ambiguous. Germline lookup yields CDR1 MNHNS and CDR2 SASEGT. This CDR3 is built from 16 residues. Trimming took 1 base from V and 5 from J, leaving 15 bases between them. The CDR3 coding sequence is TGTGCCAGCAGTGAAGGGTCGCCTACCGCCGATCAGCCCCAGCATTTT. Translating it yields CASSEGSPTADQPQHF.

The CDR3 sequence: CASSVGQREGYEQYF. The CDR3 region has the DNA TGTGCCAGCAGCGTAGGTCAGCGAGAGGGCTACGAGCAGTACTTC. The chain has TRBV9 and TRBJ2-7, with D perhaps matching TRBD2 (5 bases). The CDR3 is made up of 15 amino acids. CDR1 and CDR2 from the germline V gene are SGDLS and YYNGEE. Trimming shortened V by 0 bases and J by 3 bases, and 13 bases separated the two germline ends.

For this clone: Other DNA sequences within the sample encode an identical CDR3. The chain recombines TRBV27 with TRBJ1-6; the D is unclear. Germline V CDR1 and CDR2: MNHEY, SMNVEV (reference sequence). V gave up 6 bases and J gave up 7 bases, with 10 bases separating them. The CDR3 loop spans 13 amino acids. DNA for the CDR3: TGTGCCAGCAGCTCCCCTGGGAATTCACCCCTCCACTTT. As protein: CASSSPGNSPLHF.

There are a few counts of this clone. V usage is TRBV25-1 and J usage is TRBJ2-1; D perhaps matches TRBD1 (5 bases). V gave up 4 bases and J gave up 4 bases, with 11 bases separating them. CDR3 size: 14 residues. CDR1 MGHDK and CDR2 SYGVNS come from the germline V gene. The CDR3 is CASSVTRVYNEQFF. CDR3 coding DNA: TGTGCCAGCAGTGTTACCAGGGTGTACAATGAGCAGTTCTTC.

By sample fraction, this clone is medium-sized (0.01 to 0.1%). V usage is TRBV12-3 or TRBV12-4 and J usage is TRBJ2-7; TRBD2 is a possible D gene (6 bases). The V end lost 9 bases, the J end lost 3 bases, and 21 bases lay between the germline ends. CDR3 size: 15 residues. CDR3 in amino acids: CASENTGTSNYEQYF. Here the CDR3 DNA reads TGTGCCAGTGAAAATACCGGGACTTCGAACTACGAGCAGTACTTC.

This chain uses TRBV2 with TRBJ2-7; maybe TRBD2 (5 bases). This CDR3 spans 12 amino acids. Germline V gene lookup returns CDR1 SNHLY and CDR2 FYNNEI. Trimming removed 10 bases from V and 5 bases from J, with 15 bases in between. CDR3 in amino acids: CATSGGPDEQYF. CDR3 in DNA: TGTGCCACCTCCGGAGGACCTGACGAGCAGTACTTC. The complete variable domain, with remaining parts taken from reference TRBV2 and TRBJ2-7, reads EPEVTQTPSHQVTQMGQEVILRCVPISNHLYFYWYRQILGQKVEFLVSFYNNEISEKSEIFDDQFSVERPDGSNFTLKIRSTKLEDSAMYFCATSGGPDEQYFGPGTRLTVT.

This clone was counted only a few times. The CDR3 here is CASRRQGAVGELFF. The CDR3 bases are TGTGCCAGCAGACGGCAGGGGGCTGTCGGGGAGCTGTTTTTT. V and J are TRBV27 and TRBJ2-2; 8 bases align to TRBD1. The germline V gene encodes CDR1 MNHEY and CDR2 SMNVEV (reference sequence). The V gene end was trimmed by 6 bases and the J gene end by 7 bases; junction bases not matched to a gene: 7. The CDR3 is made up of 14 amino acids.

This clone was observed a few times. This rearrangement joins TRBV28 to TRBJ2-1, with TRBD2 identical over 14 bases. Germline values: CDR1 MDHEN, CDR2 SYDVKM. With V trimmed by 6 bases and J by 7 bases, 8 bases remained unmatched. The CDR3 runs 16 residues. The CDR3 here is CASSHMGLAGVNEQFF. CDR3 sequence (DNA): TGTGCCAGCAGCCACATGGGACTAGCGGGAGTGAATGAGCAGTTCTTC.

This clone is medium-sized (0.01 to 0.1%) by share. The gene calls are TRBV11-2 and TRBJ1-6; 9 nucleotides line up with TRBD1. Germline CDR1 SGHAT, CDR2 FQNNGV. This CDR3 spans 15 amino acids. J lost 7 bases, V lost 0 bases, and 1 base had no gene match. CDR3 sequence reads: CASSLETGGNSPLHF. The CDR3 nucleotides are TGTGCCAGCAGCTTAGAGACAGGGGGAAATTCACCCCTCCACTTT.

The CDR3 loop is CASSLDPDYGYTF. The CDR3 DNA is TGTGCCAGCAGCTTAGATCCAGACTATGGCTACACCTTC. This chain joins TRBV7-2 and TRBJ1-2; D gene ambiguous. Germline V lookup: CDR1 SGHTA, CDR2 FQGNSA. CDR3 size: 13 residues. Trimming took 1 base from V and 3 from J, leaving 6 bases between them.

This clone showed up many times. The V call is TRBV15, the J call TRBJ2-1; TRBD1 matches 11 bases. The CDR3 consists of 17 residues. Looked up from germline, CDR1 is LNHNV and CDR2 is YYDKDF (reference sequence). Trimming removed 2 bases from V and 4 bases from J; junction bases left unmatched: 7. CDR3 residues: CATSRPVGTGGYNEQFF. CDR3 DNA: TGTGCCACCAGCAGACCCGTCGGGACAGGGGGTTACAATGAGCAGTTCTTC. Filled out from reference TRBV15 and TRBJ2-1, the complete variable domain reads DAMVIQNPRYQVTQFGKPVTLSCSQTLNHNVMYWYQQKSSQAPKLLFHYYDKDFNNEADTPDNFQSRRPNTSFCFLDIRSPGLGDTAMYLCATSRPVGTGGYNEQFFGPGTRLTVL.

The CDR3 nucleotides read TGTGCCTGGGCTCCTCAATCCGGGGGACTCTATGGCTACACCTTC. Its translation: CAWAPQSGGLYGYTF. The genes are TRBV30 and TRBJ1-2, with TRBD1 as a possible D gene (5 bases). This CDR3 is built from 15 residues. V gave up 5 bases and J gave up 4 bases, with 20 bases separating them. Germline V gene lookup returns CDR1 GTSNPN and CDR2 SVGIG (reference sequence).

The chain carries TRBV10-2 and TRBJ1-1; unclear D gene. V lost 2 bases and J 0 bases, leaving 13 bases between the germline ends. The germline V gene has CDR1 WSHSY and CDR2 SAAADI. CDR3 length: 16 residues. The CDR3: CASSEAYPGMNTEAFF. The CDR3 region has the DNA TGCGCCAGCAGTGAGGCCTATCCAGGAATGAACACTGAAGCTTTCTTT.